This TCR beta chain was sequenced during a study of T cell responses to AZD1222 COVID-19 vaccine. Points from the study as a whole: The CD4 TCRs associated with vaccination extended across spike and predominated at 160-218 and 743-854. It should be noted that donors were predominantly white British and more often female, and clonal diversity was possibly underestimated. Spike-specific TCR repertoires showed rising breadth and depth after two AZD1222 doses.

Second doses at about 4 or about 12 weeks were pooled. There are 16 residues in the CDR3. Germline V gene data show CDR1 as SGHRS and CDR2 as YFSETQ. V lost 6 bases and J 0 bases, leaving 18 bases between the germline ends. To note about this clone: Antigen specificity is unknown.

Using immunoSEQ multiplex PCR, the repertoire was profiled, and TCRdb retains in-frame clones only, with some absent. The sample lists 110,000 to 150,000 clones, more than 75% occurring once. The sequence derives from an adult who received the AZD1222 COVID-19 vaccine. This chain connects TRBV5-1 to TRBJ2-5; D may be TRBD2 (7 bases). Sequences were derived from peripheral blood, sampled 28 days after the second AZD1222 dose. CDR3 amino acids: CASTNLGGPDQETQYF. Here the CDR3 DNA reads TGCGCCAGCACCAACCTGGGGGGGCCGGACCAAGAGACCCAGTACTTC.